This entry lists 21 T cell receptor beta chains sequenced from one sample in a study of cytomegalovirus exposure and HLA in healthy donors (dated by TCRdb to about 2017). Libraries were made using the immunoSEQ multiplex PCR assay. The multiplex PCR relied on a mix of 60 forward primers for TCR Vbeta segments and 13 reverse primers for TCR Jbeta segments. The table was pulled from immuneACCESS by TCRdb, which kept in-frame rearrangements only. Such tables lose some clones; where checked, under half of the loss comes from unresolved V genes, and the rest has no known cause. A total of 80,000 or so clones appear in this sample, roughly 75% of them only once. The leading ten clones occupy approximately 7.2% of the sample. Sequenced sample: PBMCs. The source of these receptors is a woman aged 40 to 50 in good health and CMV-seronegative.

The chain carries TRBV6-1 and TRBJ2-7, with 7 positions matching TRBD1. V shed 4 bases, J shed 7 bases, and the junction held 7 bases outside the gene matches. The CDR3 totals 13 residues. The germline V gene encodes CDR1 MNHNS and CDR2 SASEGT. DNA of the CDR3: TGTGCCAGCAGTGGACAGGGAATGGGAGAGCAGTACTTC. Amino acid sequence: CASSGQGMGEQYF.

The rearrangement links TRBV5-1 to TRBJ2-7; no clear D gene. V was trimmed by 2 bases and J by 0 bases, leaving 9 bases between them. CDR3 length: 14 amino acids. Germline V CDR1 and CDR2: SGHRS, YFSETQ. Written as DNA, the CDR3 is TGCGCCAGCAGCTTCGACACGAGCTCCTACGAGCAGTACTTC. Translated: CASSFDTSSYEQYF.

This clone was seen a handful of times. This chain joins TRBV28 and TRBJ2-7; TRBD2 agrees at 9 bases. CDR3 length equals 14 residues. Germline lookup yields CDR1 MDHEN and CDR2 SYDVKM. V was pared by 7 bases and J by 3 bases, with 7 bases of the junction left unmatched. The CDR3 DNA reads TGTGCCAGCAACTACGGCGGGAGGGACTACGAGCAGTACTTC. Its protein is CASNYGGRDYEQYF.

The chain joins TRBV7-3 to TRBJ1-1, with unresolved D. The CDR3 is 13 residues long. V shed 5 bases and J shed 3 bases, with 10 bases lying between them. Germline loops: CDR1 SGHTA, CDR2 FQGTGA. The CDR3 sequence is CASSHGGYTEAFF. CDR3 DNA: TGTGCCAGCAGCCACGGAGGATACACTGAAGCTTTCTTT. The full variable domain, completed using reference TRBV7-3 and TRBJ1-1, is GAGVSQTPSNKVTEKGKYVELRCDPISGHTALYWYRQSLGQGPEFLIYFQGTGAADDSGLPNDRFFAVRPEGSVSTLKIQRTERGDSAVYLCASSHGGYTEAFFGQGTRLTVV.

This rearrangement joins TRBV28 to TRBJ1-2; 7 positions agree with TRBD1. CDR3 length: 16 residues. V was pared by 1 base and J by 2 bases, with 7 bases of the junction left unmatched. Germline V gene data show CDR1 as MDHEN and CDR2 as SYDVKM. This CDR3 is CASSLLGQQGNYGYTF. The CDR3 bases are TGTGCCAGCAGTTTATTGGGGCAACAGGGGAACTATGGCTACACCTTC.

This clone was seen only a few times. V and J are TRBV7-2 and TRBJ1-4; the D is unclear. Germline CDR1 and CDR2: SGHTA and FQGNSA. Trimming removed 5 bases at V and 8 bases at J, with 12 bases between. The CDR3 consists of 13 residues. The CDR3 DNA sequence: TGTGCCAGCAGCCATCTGACACGGGAAAAACTGTTTTTT. Its protein is CASSHLTREKLFF.

The chain is built from TRBV28 and TRBJ2-7, with D tentatively TRBD2 (6 bases). Germline lookup yields CDR1 MDHEN and CDR2 SYDVKM. V lost 6 bases and J lost 2, with 17 bases in between. The CDR3 is 15 residues long. In nucleotides, the CDR3 is TGTGCCAGCAGCCCCGGAGGGGAAAACGCCTACGAGCAGTACTTC. Its protein product is CASSPGGENAYEQYF. The complete variable domain, with remaining parts taken from reference TRBV28 and TRBJ2-7, reads DVKVTQSSRYLVKRTGEKVFLECVQDMDHENMFWYRQDPGLGLRLIYFSYDVKMKEKGDIPEGYSVSREKKERFSLILESASTNQTSMYLCASSPGGENAYEQYFGPGTRLTVT.

The chain joins TRBV5-1 to TRBJ2-7; D not resolved. The CDR3 is 14 amino acids. CDR1 is SGHRS and CDR2 is YFSETQ in the germline V gene. Trimming cost V 4 bases and J 3 bases, with 14 bases left between them. In nucleotides, the CDR3 is TGCGCCAGCAGCCTGGGGTCGCTAGGCTACGAGCAGTACTTC. This translates into CASSLGSLGYEQYF.

V and J are TRBV5-1 and TRBJ2-7; TRBD1 is a possible D gene (5 bases). V gave up 1 base and J gave up 6 bases, with 8 bases separating them. This CDR3 spans 12 amino acids. Germline lookup yields CDR1 SGHRS and CDR2 YFSETQ. The CDR3 loop is CASSLQGAEQYF. The CDR3 DNA reads as TGCGCCAGCAGCTTGCAAGGGGCCGAGCAGTACTTC.

The rearrangement links TRBV9 to TRBJ2-1; no definite D call. V was cut by 3 bases and J by 4 bases, with 14 bases left in between. The germline gives CDR1 SGDLS, CDR2 YYNGEE. The CDR3 has 15 amino acids. This CDR3 is CASSDSGLVYNEQFF. The CDR3 nucleotides are TGTGCCAGCAGCGACTCGGGTTTAGTGTACAATGAGCAGTTCTTC.

V usage is TRBV4-1 and J usage is TRBJ2-3; 10 bases fit TRBD2. V lost 0 bases to trimming and J lost 4 bases; unmatched junction nucleotides: 10. The CDR3 has 18 residues. Per the germline V gene, CDR1 is MGHRA and CDR2 is YSYEKL. CDR3 bases: TGCGCCAGCAGCCAAGATAAGGCTAGCGGGGGTCGTGCAGATACGCAGTATTTT. Residues: CASSQDKASGGRADTQYF.

The CDR3 loop reads CATSSGTGVEKLFF. The DNA of the CDR3 is TGTGCCACCAGCTCCGGGACAGGGGTTGAAAAACTGTTTTTT. The chain combines TRBV15 with TRBJ1-4, with 10 bases matching TRBD1. Germline CDR1 is LNHNV and CDR2 is YYDKDF (reference sequence). Losses at the gene ends were 5 bases for V and 7 bases for J; bases not matched to a gene: 4. This CDR3 is 14 amino acids long.

The V call is TRBV6-4, the J call TRBJ2-1; 9 bases line up with TRBD2. There are 16 residues in the CDR3. Germline V gives CDR1 MRHNA, CDR2 SNTAGT. The J segment lost 0 bases and the V segment lost 5 bases, leaving 5 bases of the junction unmatched. This chain's CDR3 is CASSSIAGASYNEQFF. Here the CDR3 DNA reads TGTGCCAGCAGTTCCATAGCGGGAGCCTCCTACAATGAGCAGTTCTTC.

This clone was seen more than once but under ten times. V usage is TRBV5-1 and J usage is TRBJ1-2; 10 nucleotides line up with TRBD1. CDR1 is SGHRS and CDR2 is YFSETQ in the germline V gene. The CDR3 extends over 14 amino acids. J was trimmed by 7 bases and V by 4 bases; bases with no gene match: 7. The CDR3 here is CASSPGTGVSGYTF. CDR3 coding DNA: TGCGCCAGCAGCCCTGGGACAGGGGTTTCTGGCTACACCTTC.

This chain connects TRBV10-1 to TRBJ2-2; TRBD1 aligns across 9 bases. The junction had 4 bases not matched to a gene; V was cut back by 3 bases and J by 5 bases. Germline V gene data show CDR1 as WNHNN and CDR2 as SYGVQD (reference sequence). The CDR3 runs to 15 residues. CDR3 sequence reads: CASSDETGGTGELFF. The CDR3 nucleotides are TGCGCCAGCAGTGACGAGACAGGGGGGACCGGGGAGCTGTTTTTT.

The count of this clone is one. The rearrangement joins TRBV5-4 to TRBJ1-6; 8 nucleotides agree with TRBD1. Germline V CDR1 and CDR2: SGHNT, YYREEE (reference sequence). Unmatched junction bases numbered 9, after V lost 4 bases and J lost 9 bases. The CDR3 covers 15 residues. The CDR3 is CASSGWTGPSSPLHF. The CDR3 DNA reads as TGTGCCAGCAGCGGTTGGACAGGGCCTTCTTCACCCCTCCACTTT.

The chain couples TRBV7-8 to TRBJ2-1; TRBD2 aligns across 9 bases. The ends lost 0 bases at V and 7 bases at J; junction bases unmatched: 7. The CDR3 has 16 amino acids. Germline V gene sequence: CDR1 SGHVS, CDR2 FQNEAQ. In nucleotides, the CDR3 is TGTGCCAGCAGCTTAGCGGGCGGGGGGGCGGGGAATGAGCAGTTCTTC. Residues: CASSLAGGGAGNEQFF.

J is TRBJ2-5 and V is TRBV6-4; 10 bases are shared with TRBD2. The J call may be incorrect, as the DNA end agrees better with TRBJ2-7. The CDR3 length is 15 residues. The germline CDR1 and CDR2 sequences are MRHNA and SNTAGT. The CDR3 here is CASSQTPSGSGEQYF. CDR3 in DNA: TGTGCCAGCAGCCAGACCCCTAGCGGGAGCGGCGAGCAGTACTTC.

The chain uses TRBV5-1 and TRBJ2-3; 9 positions agree with TRBD1. V gave up 7 bases and J gave up 3 bases; unmatched junction bases: 6. The CDR3 runs to 14 residues. Germline-derived CDR1 and CDR2 are SGHRS and YFSETQ. The CDR3 bases are TGCGCCAGCGAGTGGGGACAGGGTACAGATACGCAGTATTTT. This codes for CASEWGQGTDTQYF.

J is TRBJ1-1 and V is TRBV7-8; 10 bases map to TRBD1. The CDR3 is 15 residues long. V lost 4 bases and J lost 5; bases outside the gene matches: 7. Germline CDR1 and CDR2: SGHVS and FQNEAQ. CDR3 sequence: CASSSLDRGRTEAFF. For the CDR3, the DNA is TGTGCCAGCAGCTCACTTGACAGGGGGCGGACTGAAGCTTTCTTT.

This sequence joins TRBV30 and TRBJ1-3; the D is unclear. Trimming shortened V by 3 bases and J by 0 bases, and 15 bases separated the two germline ends. CDR1 and CDR2 from the germline V gene are GTSNPN and SVGIG (reference sequence). This CDR3 region has 16 residues. The CDR3 DNA follows: TGTGCCTGGAGGAAGGGAGGTCAGATCTCTGGAAACACCATATATTTT. Translated: CAWRKGGQISGNTIYF.